The clone carrying this T cell receptor beta chain was seen a few times. Antigen unknown. Sequencing was performed with immunoSEQ multiplex PCR; in TCRdb, only in-frame clones are kept and a portion is missing. Among about 20,000 clones listed, about 65% were seen once. These data belong to a study of neoadjuvant anti-PD-1 for oral cavity cancer. Study results and caveats: Higher pretreatment blood Treg/Th17 ratios correlated with higher pretreatment blood and lower post-treatment tumor TCRbeta clonality.

With V trimmed by 4 bases and J by 1 base, 3 bases remained unmatched. Looked up from germline, CDR1 is SGHNT and CDR2 is YENEEA. This CDR3 spans 15 amino acids. Patients were newly diagnosed with stage II-IVA oral cavity squamous cell carcinoma without prior systemic or radiation treatment. Blood cells were analyzed directly, without culture or expansion. Sequences were derived from PBMCs, sampled before nivolumab (anti-PD-1) treatment. V gene TRBV11-3 combines with J gene TRBJ2-7; 11 nucleotides agree with TRBD2. The clonotype comes from a person between 35 and 79 years old with oral cavity squamous cell carcinoma. CDR3 nucleotide sequence: TGTGCCAGCAGCTCCGGGACTAGCGGTTCCTACGAGCAGTACTTC. The encoded protein is CASSSGTSGSYEQYF.